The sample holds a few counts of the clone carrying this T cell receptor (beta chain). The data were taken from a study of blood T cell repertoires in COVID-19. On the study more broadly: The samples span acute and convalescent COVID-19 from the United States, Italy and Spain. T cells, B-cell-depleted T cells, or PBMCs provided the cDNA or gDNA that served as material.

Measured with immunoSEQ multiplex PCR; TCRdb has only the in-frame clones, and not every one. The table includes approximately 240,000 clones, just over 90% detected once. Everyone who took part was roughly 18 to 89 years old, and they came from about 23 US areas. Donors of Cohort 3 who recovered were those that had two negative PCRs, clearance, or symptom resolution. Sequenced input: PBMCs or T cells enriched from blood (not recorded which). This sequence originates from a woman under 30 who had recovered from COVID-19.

The CDR3 DNA follows: TGCGCCAGCAGCTTGGCCGAACAGACAAGTGAAAAACTGTTTTTT. It translates to CASSLAEQTSEKLFF. The V and J genes are TRBV5-1 and TRBJ1-4; no reliable D call. Trimming took off 0 bases at V and 7 bases at J, with 13 bases between the two ends. CDR3 length: 15 amino acids. Germline V gene data show CDR1 as SGHRS and CDR2 as YFSETQ.